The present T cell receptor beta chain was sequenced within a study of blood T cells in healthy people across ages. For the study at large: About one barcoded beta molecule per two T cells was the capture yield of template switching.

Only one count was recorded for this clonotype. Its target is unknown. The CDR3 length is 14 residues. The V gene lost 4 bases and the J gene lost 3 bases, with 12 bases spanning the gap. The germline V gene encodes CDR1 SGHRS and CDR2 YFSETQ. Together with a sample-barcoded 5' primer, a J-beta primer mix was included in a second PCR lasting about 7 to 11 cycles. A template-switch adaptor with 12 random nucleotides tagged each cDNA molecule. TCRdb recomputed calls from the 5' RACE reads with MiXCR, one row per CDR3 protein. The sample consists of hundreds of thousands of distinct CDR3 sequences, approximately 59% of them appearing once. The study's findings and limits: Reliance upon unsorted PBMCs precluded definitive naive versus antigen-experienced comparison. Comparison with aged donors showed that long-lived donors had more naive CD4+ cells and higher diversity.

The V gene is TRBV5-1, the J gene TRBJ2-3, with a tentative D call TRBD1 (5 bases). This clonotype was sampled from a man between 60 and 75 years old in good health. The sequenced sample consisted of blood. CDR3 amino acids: CASSPTERTDTQYF. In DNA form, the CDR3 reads TGCGCCAGCAGCCCGACAGAGCGTACAGATACGCAGTATTTT.